Described below is a single T cell receptor beta chain sequence and its context. The antigen remains undetermined. This sample was taken from a study of T cells in localized non-small cell lung cancer. Study-level results: Detection in adjacent lung was observed for a median 57 of the top 100 tumor clones. Because researchers sequenced only one region of the tumor, heterogeneity is still possible. Greater blood T cell density accompanied longer overall survival. Uninvolved adjacent lung had the highest recorded T cell clonality, with tumor below it.

Profiled with immunoSEQ multiplex PCR; TCRdb holds only in-frame clones, not every one. The sample contains 35,000 to 45,000 clones, around 87% of which appear only once. The CDR3 is 20 amino acids. V dropped 4 bases and J dropped 1; count of bases not matched to a gene: 21. The germline V gene has CDR1 SGHTS and CDR2 YDEGEE. The J gene is TRBJ2-5, the V gene TRBV5-8, with TRBD2 identical over 8 bases. The source material was peripheral blood, sampled before any cancer treatment. The sequence was collected from a woman aged 18 to 50 with stage III lung adenocarcinoma. This CDR3 reads CASSAGLATRVGGSQETQYF. CDR3 sequence (DNA): TGTGCCAGCAGCGCTGGACTAGCAACTCGGGTAGGGGGGTCCCAAGAGACCCAGTACTTC.